This is a list of T cell receptor beta chains from one sample in a study of blood T cell repertoires in COVID-19. Generated by immunoSEQ multiplex PCR, the TCRdb table keeps only in-frame clones and is missing some. The sample yields 30,000 to 35,000 clones, under 90% seen once. Sequencing used peripheral blood. These receptors originate from a man aged 50-60 years with acute or convalescent COVID-19. Both conserved end residues are part of each CDR3.

cdr3_length v_call cdr3_aa
14 TRBV5-6 CASSLPAGGTEQFF
15 TRBV7-2 CASSLASRHLNEQFF
16 TRBV5-1 CASSPRRGSNTGELFF
15 TRBV5-1 CASSLAVAGGNEQFF
17 TRBV28 CASSVLGQGLAKNIQYF
16 TRBV5-1 CASSLLNVRPDNEQFF
14 TRBV3-1/TRBV3-2 CASSARASTDTQYF
12 TRBV30 CAWSVRRAGLFF
13 TRBV24-1 CATSDGQGGGYTF
14 TRBV6-5 CASSYVRVRGKTVF
16 TRBV6-5 CASSYSGGGNTGELFF
15 TRBV6-2/TRBV6-3 CASSHTTSGGNEQFF
14 TRBV5-1 CASSLKGLTLEQYF
16 TRBV25-1 CASSEWQGGLFYEQYF
16 TRBV7-9 CASNLALAGEGSEQFF
15 TRBV2 CASSELRQRGNTIYF
18 TRBV5-5 CASSFAASGSSSYNEQFF
16 TRBV5-6 CASSRQVIGLSTEAFF
12 TRBV29-1 CSVGGGQETQYF
14 TRBV5-1 CASSLGAGNHEQYF
15 TRBV7-2 CASSVNPGQPNGYTF
13 TRBV27 CASSHRSDQPQHF
16 TRBV7-3 CASSLNPGLALNEQFF
15 TRBV5-1 CASSLGGTGSFEQYF
16 TRBV27 CASSLWAGRGNTEAFF
13 TRBV6-5 CASSPDSEQPQHF
17 TRBV7-8 CASSLGLRDSHTGELFF
15 TRBV4-1 CASSHRGRMNTEAFF
12 TRBV12-5 CASGLVLDTQYF
15 TRBV6-5 CASSHRHGSNQPQHF
13 TRBV7-8 CASSGTNHNEQFF
15 TRBV28 CASSNRDSDFAEAFF
14 TRBV6-1 CASSEVEDLYEQYF
14 TRBV7-2 CASSLAFGAYEQYF
15 TRBV2 CASSDTGTEDEKLFF
15 TRBV11-2 CASVLRVDMNTEAFF
15 TRBV7-2 CASSFYQGVRTEAFF
14 TRBV29-1 CSAYDSGTGDEQYF
12 TRBV12-3/TRBV12-4 CASSPDSAPQHF
16 TRBV5-5 CASRGQASSYNSPLHF
12 TRBV12-3/TRBV12-4 CASSSGTLEAFF
13 TRBV4-1 CASSATGNTEAFF
16 TRBV19 CASSIDAGGLTDTQYF
17 TRBV5-1 CASSPGLAGAGRDTQYF
14 TRBV6-1 CASSEWGEGYGYTF
15 TRBV27 CASSPRGQALEGYTF
16 TRBV4-1 CASSQVGGSYNSPLHF
15 TRBV9 CASSVATGETYEQYF
15 TRBV27 CASSLRLAGALEQFF
13 TRBV28 CASSGAAKNIQYF
16 TRBV6-4 CASSDTGGSGANVLTF
14 TRBV5-1 CASSPMSGDQPQHF
17 TRBV12-1 CASTLLRDRVRNTEAFF
16 TRBV28 CASLSSGGAFTGELFF
11 TRBV3-1/TRBV3-2 CASRESGEQFF
16 TRBV9 CASSVDRADTNYGYTF
17 TRBV15 CATSRDRGGRAIDEQFF